This T cell receptor beta chain was captured by sequencing in a study of cytomegalovirus exposure and HLA in healthy donors (dated by TCRdb to about 2017). Study-wide context: An earlier analysis of some 600 of the donors reported about 280 Gb of sequence data and 117 million unique TCR beta sequences obtained from roughly 170 million T cells. Approximately 330 gigabases of sequencing data and around 90 million unique TCR sequences made up an early release that covered about 640 HLA-typed donors. The genetic ancestry cluster associated with self-reported Caucasian donors included around 76% of the 398 genotyped donors. The study aimed to test whether cataloging public T cell receptors could reveal signatures of past pathogen exposure. Using immunosequencing, the study profiled T cell repertoires from 500 to 800 subjects and related those repertoires to cytomegalovirus serostatus. A separate validation cohort of over 95 different subjects was used in addition to the 666-subject first cohort. The study combined high-throughput TCR immunosequencing, statistical association of individual TCRs with disease status, and machine learning to predict cytomegalovirus infection status. A later analysis re-examined previously published TCR beta repertoires from more than 550 donors and added high-resolution HLA genotyping to investigate patterns of TCR occurrence. Rather than using new phenotypic data, the later analysis identified candidate immune exposures from TCR beta sequences and from how often those sequences occurred across donors. To decide whether each TCR beta V gene segment behaved as functional or pseudogenic, an earlier analysis of some 600 of the donors relied on high-throughput TCR beta sequencing. Alongside the repertoire data, information on donor age, sex, ethnicity and CMV serostatus was compiled. Genome-wide SNP genotypes for about three fifths of the roughly 670 donors were used in a later genetic analysis, which treated that subset as a discovery cohort. All discovery cohort repertoires had been generated on a single sequencing platform. Class I and class II HLA loci were covered by the typing at four-digit resolution. The number of typed donors differed by locus: roughly 629-640 for A, B, C, DRB1 and DQB1; roughly 510 for DQA1; 606 for DPA1; and some 470 for DPB1. Four to six DR-DQ haplotypes were handled as single units for association and clustering, since linkage in the cohort was strong. Among 398 genotyped donors of the cohort, an average of around 240,000 unique TCR beta nucleotide sequences were sequenced per donor, around a sixth of them non-productive. Study-wide findings and limitations: A later analysis reported that several top co-occurrence clusters appeared linked to parvovirus B19, influenza, CMV and Epstein-Barr virus. In an earlier analysis of fewer than 750 of the donors, most TCR beta V segments were observed in productive rearrangements about 90% or about 30% of the time, broadly matching IMGT annotations. The classifier was reported to diagnose cytomegalovirus status with high specificity and sensitivity in both the original and validation cohorts. Linkage disequilibrium might explain the correlated functional status among segregating V segments, but an unknown experimental factor could not be ruled out. In a later analysis, TCR association rates were found to vary across HLA loci, with the most associated TCRs seen for DRB1 alleles and the fewest for HLA-C alleles. The sequencing pipeline was judged likely to have produced a cluster of highly shared sequence variants as a technical artifact. A further reported finding was that TCR beta sequences accurately predicted the HLA-A and HLA-B alleles for most subjects in the first cohort. When HLA alleles, especially DR and DQ, strongly co-occurred, TCR associations were difficult to assign to individual alleles. The only immune exposure information available for the cohort was CMV serostatus. In a later analysis, some 17,000 TCR beta sequences were associated with specific HLA alleles at a false discovery rate of 0.05. A later genetic analysis associated a missense DCLRE1C variant with V-gene and J-gene trimming of TCR beta chains, and an independent cohort replicated the association. Most CMV-associated TCR beta chains appeared to be HLA-restricted in a later analysis, and the HLA associations seemed to be driven largely by CMV exposure. While some public TCRs were present in many individuals, most TCR sequences turned up only very rarely across donors. In the study, some 180 TCR beta chains were listed as associated with cytomegalovirus. Because HLA typing was missing for some donors at each locus, association tests included only the typed subset. Roughly uniform sequencing depth across donors was assumed in presence/absence analyses, although this assumption may not hold. Some IMGT-functional V segments, including TRBV6-2 and TRBV6-3, could not be told apart with the 87-base-pair reads, so those segments were excluded. The authors suggested that the approach could potentially be extended to other disease states and immunological phenotypes. Because counts were too low, seventeen rarely observed V segments, including chromosome 9 orphons, were excluded from the earlier analysis of under 650 of the donors. In vitro tests confirmed that a few of the cytomegalovirus-associated TCR beta chains recognize cytomegalovirus antigens. The cohort was sequenced for TCR beta chains only, and without alpha or paired-chain data the features that could be detected were limited. In a later analysis, HLA-associated TCR beta chains were found to be more clonally expanded and to have lower generation probabilities than equally common non-associated chains. Compared with the approximately 710-donor mean, donors in an Asian-associated ancestry cluster had fewer N-insertions in productive TCRs, according to a later genetic analysis.

Its CDR3 holds 14 amino acids, cysteine through phenylalanine. Only the CDR3 region is kept as DNA, spanning 42 bases read in frame from base 1. V has 4 bases trimmed and J has 7 bases trimmed; junction bases matching no gene number 10. CDR1 and CDR2 are read off the germline V gene (reference sequence) as GTSNPN and SVGIG. The cohort was made up of 650 to 700 healthy bone marrow donors. Cohort members were all nominally healthy when sampled, although unrecorded immune exposures were likely present. The donor was CMV seronegative and was included in the group of hundreds of seronegative cohort members. Every donor gave a peripheral blood sample, and the peripheral blood mononuclear cells from that sample were used for TCR beta sequencing. Genomic DNA was extracted from the blood cell samples with the Qiagen DNeasy Blood Extraction Kit. On this clone: It lacks a known antigen. Per-base qualities were not stored, and no clone one base away is much larger.

Libraries were built with the immunoSEQ multiplex PCR assay. For the multiplex PCR, a mixture combining 60 forward primers for TCR Vbeta segments and 13 reverse primers for TCR Jbeta segments was used. A multiplex PCR assay on genomic DNA amplified the CDR3 region of rearranged TCR beta genes. The Illumina HiSeq System was used to sequence the amplified TCR beta libraries as 87-base-pair reads. The authors processed their data as follows. A later analysis tallied roughly 78 million unique TCR beta chains across the 610 or so repertoires, and 10 million to 11 million of those chains were shared by two or more donors. To remove PCR and sequencing errors, raw reads were error-corrected and collapsed into unique sequences using a nearest-neighbor algorithm that merged closely related sequences. Alignment of CDR3 sequences to IMGT reference sequences was used to assign V, D and J gene segments. For a sequence to be retained, a match of at least six nucleotides to both a V gene segment and a J gene segment was required. Rearrangements were classified as productive when the CDR3 lacked stop codons and remained in frame with V and J, and all other rearrangements were classified as non-productive. Following IMGT convention, CDR3 was defined as the stretch from the second conserved V-encoded cysteine to the conserved J-encoded phenylalanine. The earlier analysis of 500 to 750 of the donors excluded any sequence lacking an unambiguous match to a single V gene segment. An earlier analysis of 500 to 600 of the donors classified V segments as functional when productive rearrangements were above 56.7% and as segregating when the standard deviation between donors was above 5%. A statistical classification framework was built for diagnosing cytomegalovirus status from the catalog of TCR beta chain sequences. In a later analysis, V and J genes were assigned by comparing TCR nucleotide sequences against IMGT/GENE-DB human TR gene sequences. The TCRdist pipeline was used in a later analysis to assign CDR3 sequences and most-parsimonious VDJ recombination scenarios. In a later analysis, each TCR beta chain was defined by its CDR3 amino acid sequence together with its V-gene family, and reads without a unique V-gene family were excluded. A later analysis removed several hundred highly shared, low-generation-probability nucleotide sequences to deal with suspected cross-contamination and a sequencing artifact. In a later analysis, a clonal expansion index for each public chain was calculated from normalized within-repertoire ranks of inferred template counts. In a later analysis, generation probabilities were computed with a VDJ recombination model fitted to out-of-frame rearrangements, and the resulting probabilities were checked against IGoR. In a later analysis, TCR-TCR, TCR-HLA and TCR-CMV co-occurrence was scored with hypergeometric tests, and a repertoire-size bias correction was applied to TCR pairs. A later analysis estimated false discovery rates by permuting HLA or CMV assignments 20 times. In a later analysis, co-occurring TCRs were grouped with DBSCAN, and TCRdist sequence similarity was added when clustering was performed within HLA-allele-positive subsets. Repertoires with fewer than 30,000 or more than 120,000 public chains were left out of co-occurrence clustering, as were five repertoires with anomalous nucleotide sharing. Not all clones reach the TCRdb copy of this immuneACCESS table, which keeps in-frame sequences only. Checked studies attribute under half of the gap to unresolved V genes and leave the rest unexplained. From that table come the V and J calls and clone size; the DNA was used to work out D and trimming. In all, the sample holds about 180,000 clones, and around four fifths of those were seen once. In total, the top ten clones hold more than 1.4% of the sample.

This chain joins TRBV30 to TRBJ1-5; TRBD1 agrees with 7 junctional bases. The source of this sequence is a man aged 18 to 35 in good health and CMV-seronegative. Sequenced: PBMCs. The CDR3 protein is CAWTDPTGLQPQHF. The DNA sequence reads TGTGCCTGGACCGATCCGACAGGGCTACAGCCCCAGCATTTT.